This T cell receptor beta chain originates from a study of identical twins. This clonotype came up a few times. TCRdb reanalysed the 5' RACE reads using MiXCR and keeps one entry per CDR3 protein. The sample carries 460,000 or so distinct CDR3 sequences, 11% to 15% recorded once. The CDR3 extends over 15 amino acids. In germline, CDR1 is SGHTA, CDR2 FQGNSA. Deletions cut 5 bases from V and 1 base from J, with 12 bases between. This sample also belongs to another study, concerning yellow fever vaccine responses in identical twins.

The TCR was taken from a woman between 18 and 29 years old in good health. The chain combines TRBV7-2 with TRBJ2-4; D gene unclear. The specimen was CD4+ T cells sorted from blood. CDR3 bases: TGTGCCAGCAGCCCACCTAGTTCCGCCAAAAACATTCAGTACTTC. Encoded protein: CASSPPSSAKNIQYF.